This is a list of T cell receptor beta chains from one sample in a study of T-cell reconstitution after alpha-beta-depleted transplantation in children. TCRdb recomputed calls from the PCR reads with MiXCR, one row per CDR3 protein. The sample shows approximately 490,000 distinct CDR3 sequences, 8% to 11% of them seen only once. The material was PBMCs, obtained before TCRalphabeta/CD19-depleted stem cell transplant. The receptors come from a child aged 2-15 years with inherited bone marrow failure, due to receive a stem cell transplant. Both conserved end residues are part of each CDR3. Each record gives: clone size, V gene, CDR3 protein. Clone size is shown for a subset of rows, as once, few, many or a class of expanded clone.

many,TRBV7-8,CASSLEGLAGVGSYEQYF
-,TRBV7-2,CASSLVYRGGEETQYF
-,TRBV10-3,CATLTGYGNTIYF
-,TRBV20-1,CSARSSGGISYNEQFF
many,TRBV12-3/TRBV12-4,CASSFGMTDTQYF
many,TRBV20-1,CSARGENNQPQHF
many,TRBV7-2,CASSPGIGLADGNEQFF
many,TRBV7-2,CASSFGWYNQPQHF
many,TRBV12-3/TRBV12-4,CASSSGTDPDTQYF
many,TRBV29-1,CSVLAGYSYNEQFF
few,TRBV7-9,CASTSGLPVELFF
many,TRBV27,CASSLSALPGESPLHF
few,TRBV28,CASSPGTAPNYGYTF
-,TRBV11-2,CASSLYGGRRETQYF
-,TRBV11-1,CASSLAVGRLAGAHGELFF
many,TRBV6-2/TRBV6-3,CASSFFGRGLTDTQYF
many,TRBV12-5,CASGLSRASGQETQYF
-,TRBV4-3,CASSQGSATGELFF
many,TRBV21-1,CASSKVRLAGAGNIQYF
many,TRBV12-3/TRBV12-4,CASSPRQLAYEQYF
-,TRBV19,CASSIDRQGLRAGGEQFF
many,TRBV20-1,CSATGENGQPQHF
-,TRBV2,CAISQRPSTDTQYF
few,TRBV23-1,CASRLLAGGPYQETQYF